Given below is one TCR beta chain in context. The antigen remains unidentified. This sample is part of a study of T cells in Graves' hyperthyroidism and ophthalmopathy. Study in general: Blood from the periphery was taken at initial diagnosis, before any treatment. Study observations and caveats: Among clonotypes expanded in thyroid above 0.001, most were also found in blood.

The CDR3 regions of TCR beta were amplified from RNA transcripts. The HTBI primer set was used in a first-round RT-PCR of the TCR CDR3. Via MiXCR, TCRdb re-called the multiplex PCR reads, giving one row per CDR3 protein. Of about 500,000 distinct CDR3 sequences in the sample, approximately 15% are singletons; the top ten hold around a sixth. This CDR3 has 16 residues. Germline V lookup: CDR1 KGHDR, CDR2 SFDVKD. V was shortened by 4 bases and J by 9 bases, with 21 bases between the two germline ends. Patients were aged 18 to 65, had disease duration under 2 months, and had newly diagnosed hyperthyroidism.

The V call is TRBV24-1, the J call TRBJ2-1, with D possibly being TRBD2 (6 bases). This TCR derives from a woman aged 18-35 years with Graves' hyperthyroidism. Sequenced input: blood. Written as DNA, the CDR3 is TGTGCCACCAGTGACCCCTCTAGCGACCAATTAGGTGAGCAGTTCTTC. This sequence encodes CATSDPSSDQLGEQFF.